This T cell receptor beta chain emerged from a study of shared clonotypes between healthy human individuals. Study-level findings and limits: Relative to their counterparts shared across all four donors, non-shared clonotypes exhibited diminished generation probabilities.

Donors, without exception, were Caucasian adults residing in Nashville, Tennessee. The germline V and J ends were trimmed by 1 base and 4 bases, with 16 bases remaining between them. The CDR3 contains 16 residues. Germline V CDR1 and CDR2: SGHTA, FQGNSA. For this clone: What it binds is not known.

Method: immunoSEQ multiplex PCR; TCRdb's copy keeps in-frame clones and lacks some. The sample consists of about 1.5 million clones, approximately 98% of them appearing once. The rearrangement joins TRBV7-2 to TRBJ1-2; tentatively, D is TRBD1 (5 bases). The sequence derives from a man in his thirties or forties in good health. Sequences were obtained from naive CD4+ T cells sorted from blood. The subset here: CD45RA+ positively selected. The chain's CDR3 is CASSLGPGRLSYGYTF. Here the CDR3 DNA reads TGTGCCAGCAGCTTAGGCCCGGGACGGCTTAGCTATGGCTACACCTTC.